Below, one T cell receptor beta chain is given with its context. V shed 7 bases, J shed 4 bases, and the junction held 8 bases outside the gene matches. CDR3 length equals 15 residues. Germline V CDR1 and CDR2: MNHEY, SVGAGI. This entry is derived from a study of blood T cell repertoires in COVID-19. Looking at the study overall: The United States, Italy and Spain provided the acute and convalescent COVID-19 samples. Sources were T cells, B-cell-depleted T cells, or PBMCs; the material itself was cDNA or gDNA.

Original processing notes: Nucleated cell number was recorded as an estimate derived from reference gene primer amplification. TCRdb's copy holds only in-frame clones and misses some; the assay was immunoSEQ multiplex PCR. V, J and clone size are taken as reported in that table, and D and trimming were inferred from the DNA itself. The table shows over 250,000 clones, with roughly 88% occurring only once. Sequencing used peripheral blood. This clonotype originated in a woman in her 70s with acute or convalescent COVID-19. The chain recombines TRBV6-5 with TRBJ1-4, with TRBD1 matching over 8 bases. In nucleotides, the CDR3 is TGTGCCAGCAACCTGGGACAGGCCAGTAATGAAAAACTGTTTTTT. Amino acid sequence: CASNLGQASNEKLFF.